A single sample gave rise to the 10 T cell receptor beta chains below, sequenced in a study of blood T cell repertoires in COVID-19. The protocol was immunoSEQ multiplex PCR, while the TCRdb copy is restricted to in-frame clones and leaves out a portion. The table shows tens of thousands of clones, with 70% to 90% occurring only once. The sequencing sample was made of peripheral blood. The receptors were gathered from a human donor in a cohort sampled during active COVID-19.

V usage is TRBV11-2 and J usage is TRBJ2-1; the match to TRBD2 covers 15 bases. Germline V gene data show CDR1 as SGHAT and CDR2 as FQNNGV. The trim removed 5 bases at V and 2 bases at J, leaving 10 bases unmatched. This CDR3 is 19 amino acids long. CDR3 in amino acids: CASSHAGTSGGIPYNEQFF. For the CDR3, the DNA is TGTGCCAGCAGCCACGCCGGGACTAGCGGGGGGATCCCCTACAATGAGCAGTTCTTC.

In regard to this clone: This may arise from a read error, as a much more abundant clone is one base away. The sample has other DNA sequences that encode this CDR3 too. The V and J genes are TRBV28 and TRBJ2-7; D is uncertain. The CDR3 runs to 11 residues. Looked up from germline, CDR1 is MDHEN and CDR2 is SYDVKM. Deletions cut 5 bases from V and 3 bases from J, with 5 bases between. In DNA form, the CDR3 reads TGTGCCAGCAGTCCGGGCTACGAGCAGTACTTC. Translating it yields CASSPGYEQYF.

The rearrangement links TRBV9 to TRBJ2-5, with D possibly TRBD2 on 6 matching bases. This CDR3 region has 14 residues. The germline V gene has CDR1 SGDLS and CDR2 YYNGEE. V gave up 5 bases and J gave up 3 bases, with 14 bases separating them. The CDR3 region is CASSRESGEETQYF. The CDR3 nucleotides are TGTGCCAGCAGTCGGGAGTCGGGAGAAGAGACCCAGTACTTC.

The V call is TRBV5-4, the J call TRBJ2-1, with TRBD2 identical over 16 bases. The CDR3 sequence is 18 residues long. Per germline, CDR1 SGHNT and CDR2 YYREEE (reference sequence). Losses at the gene ends were 5 bases for V and 8 bases for J; bases not matched to a gene: 13. The CDR3 nucleotides are TGTGCCAGCAGACCCCGCCCGGGGACTAGCGGGGGGGCCTATGAGCAGTTCTTC. Translation: CASRPRPGTSGGAYEQFF.

The chain joins TRBV3-1 (or the pseudogene TRBV3-2) to TRBJ2-1; 9 bases match TRBD1. The CDR3 is 15 residues long. Germline lookup yields CDR1 LGHDT and CDR2 YNNKEL (reference sequence). Unmatched junction bases numbered 5, after V lost 4 bases and J lost 4 bases. The CDR3 nucleotides are TGTGCCAGCAGCCTTACCGGGACAGGGTACAATGAGCAGTTCTTC. This codes for CASSLTGTGYNEQFF.

The genes are TRBV9 and TRBJ2-3; TRBD2 agrees at 10 bases. Germline values: CDR1 SGDLS, CDR2 YYNGEE. Trimming cost V 4 bases and J 2 bases; bases outside gene matches: 10. The CDR3 runs to 17 residues. CDR3 nucleotides: TGTGCCAGCAGCACCCACCTTAGCGGGGGGCTCACAGATACGCAGTATTTT. It codes for CASSTHLSGGLTDTQYF.

J is TRBJ2-7 and V is TRBV11-2; 10 bases fit TRBD1. CDR1 SGHAT and CDR2 FQNNGV come from the germline V gene. Unmatched junction bases numbered 4, after V lost 3 bases and J lost 2 bases. The CDR3 contains 15 residues. Written as DNA, the CDR3 is TGTGCCAGCAGCTTCGGGACAGGGGAAACCTACGAGCAGTACTTC. Protein product: CASSFGTGETYEQYF. Together with reference TRBV11-2 and TRBJ2-7, the CDR3 gives the full variable domain: EAGVAQSPRYKIIEKRQSVAFWCNPISGHATLYWYQQILGQGPKLLIQFQNNGVVDDSQLPKDRFSAERLKGVDSTLKIQPAKLEDSAVYLCASSFGTGETYEQYFGPGTRLTVT.

J is TRBJ1-5 and V is TRBV19; 8 bases line up with TRBD1. Germline assignment: CDR1 LNHDA and CDR2 SQIVND (reference sequence). This CDR3 is 14 amino acids long. V dropped 7 bases and J dropped 5; count of bases not matched to a gene: 7. CDR3 nucleotide sequence: TGTGCCAGTACTGGACAGGGTAGAGATCAGCCCCAGCATTTT. It codes for CASTGQGRDQPQHF.

The chain employs TRBV7-9 and TRBJ1-5, with TRBD1 identical over 8 bases. Losses at the gene ends were 5 bases for V and 3 bases for J; bases not matched to a gene: 6. This CDR3 is built from 15 residues. Germline CDR1 SEHNR, CDR2 FQNEAQ (reference sequence). The DNA for the CDR3 is TGTGCCAGCAGCCCACAGGGGGTACCCAATCAGCCCCAGCATTTT. Its translation: CASSPQGVPNQPQHF.

The genes are TRBV3-1 (or the pseudogene TRBV3-2) and TRBJ1-4; 8 nucleotides line up with TRBD1. The CDR3 is 15 amino acids. The germline V gene has CDR1 LGHDT and CDR2 YNNKEL (reference sequence). Unmatched junction bases numbered 11, after V lost 6 bases and J lost 8 bases. Here the CDR3 DNA reads TGTGCCAGCAGTTATTCACAGGGGGACGTCGAAAAACTGTTTTTT. It is translated as CASSYSQGDVEKLFF.